This T cell receptor (beta chain) was identified in a study of T-cell reconstitution after alpha-beta-depleted transplantation in children. Study-level points and caveats: Expanded graft clones, several hundred of them, were reportedly the source of alpha-beta T cells about two months after transplant. By one year post-transplant, T-cell counts and diversity largely arose from T cells that were newly produced.

Construction of the TCRbeta library involved unique molecular identifiers. TCRdb fed the PCR reads into MiXCR, producing one record per CDR3 protein. The table includes under 400,000 distinct CDR3 sequences, around 25% detected once. Germline CDR1 DFQATT, CDR2 SNEGSKA (reference sequence). The V and J ends lost 6 bases and 4 bases, in that order; junction bases with no gene match: 8. The CDR3 has 14 residues. Of note for this clonotype: No antigen is known for it.

This TCR came from a male patient under 18 who had a stem cell transplant for acute lymphoblastic leukemia, so the T cells may come from the graft donor. Sequences were derived from PBMCs, mostly from graft donor cells, sampled 180 days after TCRalphabeta/CD19-depleted stem cell transplant. The rearrangement joins TRBV20-1 to TRBJ1-3, with 8 bases identical to TRBD1. The CDR3 DNA reads as TGCAGTGCCGCATCCCGGGACAGGGGAAACACCATATATTTT. Translation: CSAASRDRGNTIYF.